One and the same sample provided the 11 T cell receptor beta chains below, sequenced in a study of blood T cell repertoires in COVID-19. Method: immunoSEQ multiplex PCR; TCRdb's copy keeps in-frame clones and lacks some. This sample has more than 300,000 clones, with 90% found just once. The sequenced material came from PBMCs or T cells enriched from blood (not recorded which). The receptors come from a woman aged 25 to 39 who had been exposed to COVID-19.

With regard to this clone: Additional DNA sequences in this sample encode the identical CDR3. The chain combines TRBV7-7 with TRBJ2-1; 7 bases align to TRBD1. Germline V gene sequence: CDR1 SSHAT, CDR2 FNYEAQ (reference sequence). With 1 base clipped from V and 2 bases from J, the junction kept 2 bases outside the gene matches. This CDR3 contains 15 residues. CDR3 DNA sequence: TGTGCCAGCAGCTTAGGACAGGGAGCCTACAATGAGCAGTTCTTC. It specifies CASSLGQGAYNEQFF.

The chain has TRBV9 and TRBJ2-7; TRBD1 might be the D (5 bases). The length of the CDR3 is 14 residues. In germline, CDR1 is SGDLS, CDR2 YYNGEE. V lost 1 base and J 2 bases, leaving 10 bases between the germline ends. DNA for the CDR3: TGTGCCAGCAGCGTACGACAGTACCCCTACGAGCAGTACTTC. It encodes CASSVRQYPYEQYF. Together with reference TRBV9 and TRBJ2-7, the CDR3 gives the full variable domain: DSGVTQTPKHLITATGQRVTLRCSPRSGDLSVYWYQQSLDQGLQFLIQYYNGEERAKGNILERFSAQQFPDLHSELNLSSLELGDSALYFCASSVRQYPYEQYFGPGTRLTVT.

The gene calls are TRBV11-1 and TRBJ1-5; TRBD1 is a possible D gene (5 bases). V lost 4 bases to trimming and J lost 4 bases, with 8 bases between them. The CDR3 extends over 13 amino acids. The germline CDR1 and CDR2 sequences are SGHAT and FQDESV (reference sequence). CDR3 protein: CASSSNRNQPQHF. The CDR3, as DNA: TGTGCCAGCAGCTCGAACAGGAATCAGCCCCAGCATTTT. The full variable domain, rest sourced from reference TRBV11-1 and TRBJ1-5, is EAEVAQSPRYKITEKSQAVAFWCDPISGHATLYWYRQILGQGPELLVQFQDESVVDDSQLPKDRFSAERLKGVDSTLKIQPAELGDSAMYLCASSSNRNQPQHFGDGTRLSIL.

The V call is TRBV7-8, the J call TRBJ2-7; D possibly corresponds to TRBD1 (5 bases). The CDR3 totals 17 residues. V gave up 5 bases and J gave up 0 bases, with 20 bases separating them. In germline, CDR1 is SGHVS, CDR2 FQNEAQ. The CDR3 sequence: CASSKYRQRKNSYEQYF. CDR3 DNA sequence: TGTGCCAGCAGCAAATATCGACAGAGGAAAAACTCCTACGAGCAGTACTTC.

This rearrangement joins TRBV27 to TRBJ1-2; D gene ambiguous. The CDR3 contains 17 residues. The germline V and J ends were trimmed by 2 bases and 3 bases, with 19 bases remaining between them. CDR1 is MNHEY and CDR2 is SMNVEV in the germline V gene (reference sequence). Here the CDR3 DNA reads TGTGCCAGCAGTTTAGTGGGCTTCGAAACCCCATACTATGGCTACACCTTC. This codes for CASSLVGFETPYYGYTF.

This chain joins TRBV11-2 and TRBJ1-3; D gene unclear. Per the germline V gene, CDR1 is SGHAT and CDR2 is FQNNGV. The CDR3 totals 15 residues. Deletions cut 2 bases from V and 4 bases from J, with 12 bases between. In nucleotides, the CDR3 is TGTGCCAGCAGCTTACGTACAGTCGCAGGAAACACCATATATTTT. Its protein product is CASSLRTVAGNTIYF.

The CDR3 reads CASSPAPRDTGELFF. The DNA of the CDR3 is TGTGCCAGCAGCCCGGCCCCGAGGGACACCGGGGAGCTGTTTTTT. J is TRBJ2-2 and V is TRBV7-9; weak D call: TRBD2 (5 bases). The CDR3 loop spans 15 amino acids. The germline CDR1 and CDR2 sequences are SEHNR and FQNEAQ (reference sequence). Trimming took 5 bases from V and 3 from J, leaving 13 bases between them. The full variable domain, in which reference TRBV7-9 and TRBJ2-2 provide the parts outside the CDR3, is DTGVSQNPRHKITKRGQNVTFRCDPISEHNRLYWYRQTLGQGPEFLTYFQNEAQLEKSRLLSDRFSAERPKGSFSTLEIQRTEQGDSAMYLCASSPAPRDTGELFFGEGSRLTVL.

CDR3 residues: CASSPDRGAGSGANVLTF. The CDR3 bases are TGTGCCAGCAGTCCAGACAGGGGAGCGGGGTCTGGGGCCAACGTCCTGACTTTC. V usage is TRBV6-2 or TRBV6-3 and J usage is TRBJ2-6, with D tentatively TRBD1 (8 bases). Between the trimmed V and J ends, which lost 5 bases and 1 base, there was a span of 18 bases. The CDR3 extends over 18 amino acids. The germline V gene encodes CDR1 MNHEY and CDR2 SVGEGT.

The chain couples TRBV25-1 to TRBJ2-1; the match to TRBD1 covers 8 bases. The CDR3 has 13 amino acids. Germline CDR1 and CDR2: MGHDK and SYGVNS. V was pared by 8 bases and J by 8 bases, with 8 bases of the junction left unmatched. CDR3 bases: TGTGCCAGCCCTGGGGACAGGCCCCATGAGCAGTTCTTC. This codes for CASPGDRPHEQFF.

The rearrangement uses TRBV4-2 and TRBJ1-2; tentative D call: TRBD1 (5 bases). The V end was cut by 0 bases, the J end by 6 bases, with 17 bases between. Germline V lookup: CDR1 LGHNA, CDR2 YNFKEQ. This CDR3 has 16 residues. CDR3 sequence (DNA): TGTGCCAGCAGCCAAGATCGTACACGTGGGGGGGATGGCTACACCTTC. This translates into CASSQDRTRGGDGYTF.

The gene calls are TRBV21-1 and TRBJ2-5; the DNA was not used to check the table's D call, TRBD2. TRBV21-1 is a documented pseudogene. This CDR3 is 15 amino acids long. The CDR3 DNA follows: TGTGCCAGCAGCAAAAAAAGGGGAGGACAAGAGACCCAGTACTTC. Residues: CASSKKRGGQETQYF.